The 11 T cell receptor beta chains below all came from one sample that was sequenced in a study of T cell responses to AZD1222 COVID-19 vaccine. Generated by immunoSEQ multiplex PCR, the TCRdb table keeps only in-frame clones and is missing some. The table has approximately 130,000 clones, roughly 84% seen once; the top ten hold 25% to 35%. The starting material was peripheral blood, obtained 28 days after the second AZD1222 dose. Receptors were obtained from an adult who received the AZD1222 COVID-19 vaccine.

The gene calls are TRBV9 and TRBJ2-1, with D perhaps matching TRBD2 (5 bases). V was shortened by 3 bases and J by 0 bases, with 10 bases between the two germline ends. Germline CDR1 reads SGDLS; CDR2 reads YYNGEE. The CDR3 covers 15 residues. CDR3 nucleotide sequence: TGTGCCAGCAGCGAGACGGGGAGCTCCTACAATGAGCAGTTCTTC. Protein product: CASSETGSSYNEQFF.

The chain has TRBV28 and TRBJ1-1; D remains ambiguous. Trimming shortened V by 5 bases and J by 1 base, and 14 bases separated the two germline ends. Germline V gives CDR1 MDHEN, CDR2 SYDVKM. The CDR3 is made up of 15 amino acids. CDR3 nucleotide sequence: TGTGCCAGCAGTACCCCCCGGGCAGAGAACACTGAAGCTTTCTTT. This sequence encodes CASSTPRAENTEAFF.

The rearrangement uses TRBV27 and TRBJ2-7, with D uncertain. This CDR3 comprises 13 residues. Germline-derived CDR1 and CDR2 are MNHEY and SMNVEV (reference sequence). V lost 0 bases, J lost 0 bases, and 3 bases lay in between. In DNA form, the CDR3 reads TGTGCCAGCAGTTTATCGGGCTCCTACGAGCAGTACTTC. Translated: CASSLSGSYEQYF.

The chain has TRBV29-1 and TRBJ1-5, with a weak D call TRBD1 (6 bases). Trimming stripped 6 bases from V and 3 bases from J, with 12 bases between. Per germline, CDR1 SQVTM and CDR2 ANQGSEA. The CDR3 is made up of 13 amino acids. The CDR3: CSVLGQNNQPQHF. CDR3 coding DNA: TGCAGCGTCCTCGGACAGAACAATCAGCCCCAGCATTTT.

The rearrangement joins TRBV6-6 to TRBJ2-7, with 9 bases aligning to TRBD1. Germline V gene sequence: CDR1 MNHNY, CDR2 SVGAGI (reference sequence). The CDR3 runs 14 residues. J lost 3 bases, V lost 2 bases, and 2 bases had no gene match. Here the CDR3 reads CASSYAGQGYEQYF. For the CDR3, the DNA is TGTGCCAGCAGTTACGCGGGACAGGGCTACGAGCAGTACTTC.

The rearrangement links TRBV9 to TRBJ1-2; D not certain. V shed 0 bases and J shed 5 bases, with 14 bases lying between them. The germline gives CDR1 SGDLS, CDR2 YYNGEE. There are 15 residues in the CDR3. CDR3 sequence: CASSVGSAGYYGYTF. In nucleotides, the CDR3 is TGTGCCAGCAGCGTAGGGTCGGCCGGCTATTATGGCTACACCTTC.

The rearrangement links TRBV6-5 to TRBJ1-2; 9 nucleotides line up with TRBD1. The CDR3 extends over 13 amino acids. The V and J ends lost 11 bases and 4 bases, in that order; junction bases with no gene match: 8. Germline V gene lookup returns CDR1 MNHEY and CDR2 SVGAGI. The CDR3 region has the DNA TGTGCCGGGCAACAGGGGGCTGCCTATGGCTACACCTTC. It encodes CAGQQGAAYGYTF.

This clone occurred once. The CDR3 DNA follows: TGTGCCAGCAAAGGGATAACAGGACGCACCGGGGAGCTGTTTTTT. Protein product: CASKGITGRTGELFF. The genes are TRBV2 and TRBJ2-2, with D tentatively TRBD1 (5 bases). The CDR3 has 15 amino acids. The V end lost 7 bases, the J end lost 4 bases, and 16 bases lay between the germline ends. CDR1 and CDR2 (germline): SNHLY, FYNNEI.

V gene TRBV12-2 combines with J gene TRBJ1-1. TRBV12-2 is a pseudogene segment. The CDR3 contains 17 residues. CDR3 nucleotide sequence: TGTGCAAGTCGTAAGCACAGAGGGGAAGAGGGGAACACTGAAGCTTTCTTT. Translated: CASRKHRGEEGNTEAFF.

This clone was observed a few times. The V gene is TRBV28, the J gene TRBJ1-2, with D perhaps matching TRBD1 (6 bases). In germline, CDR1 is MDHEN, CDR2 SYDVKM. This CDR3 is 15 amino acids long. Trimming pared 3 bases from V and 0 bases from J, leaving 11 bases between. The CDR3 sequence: CASSFGTPANYGYTF. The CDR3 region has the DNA TGTGCCAGCAGTTTTGGGACACCAGCTAACTATGGCTACACCTTC.

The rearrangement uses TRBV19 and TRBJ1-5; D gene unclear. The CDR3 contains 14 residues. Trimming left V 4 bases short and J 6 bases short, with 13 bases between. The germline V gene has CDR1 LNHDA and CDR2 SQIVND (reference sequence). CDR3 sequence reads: CASSKEGAGQPQHF. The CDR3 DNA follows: TGTGCCAGTAGTAAGGAGGGAGCGGGTCAGCCCCAGCATTTT. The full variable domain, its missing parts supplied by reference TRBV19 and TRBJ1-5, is DGGITQSPKYLFRKEGQNVTLSCEQNLNHDAMYWYRQDPGQGLRLIYYSQIVNDFQKGDIAEGYSVSREKKESFPLTVTSAQKNPTAFYLCASSKEGAGQPQHFGDGTRLSIL.